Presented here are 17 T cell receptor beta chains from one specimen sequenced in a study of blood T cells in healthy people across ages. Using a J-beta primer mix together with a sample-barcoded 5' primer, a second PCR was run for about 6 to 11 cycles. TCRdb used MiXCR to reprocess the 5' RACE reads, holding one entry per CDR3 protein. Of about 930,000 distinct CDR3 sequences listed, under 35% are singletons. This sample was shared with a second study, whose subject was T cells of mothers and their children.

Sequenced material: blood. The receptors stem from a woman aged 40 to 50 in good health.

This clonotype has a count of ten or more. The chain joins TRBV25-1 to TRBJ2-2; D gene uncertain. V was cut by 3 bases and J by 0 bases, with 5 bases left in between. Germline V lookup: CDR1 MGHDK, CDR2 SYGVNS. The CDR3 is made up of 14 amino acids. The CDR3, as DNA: TGTGCCAGCAGTGACCGACCGAACACCGGGGAGCTGTTTTTT. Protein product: CASSDRPNTGELFF.

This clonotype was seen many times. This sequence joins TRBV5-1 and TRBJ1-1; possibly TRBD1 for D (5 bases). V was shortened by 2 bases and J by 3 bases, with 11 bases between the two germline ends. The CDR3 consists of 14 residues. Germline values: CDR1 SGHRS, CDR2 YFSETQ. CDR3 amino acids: CASSLGDSYTEAFF. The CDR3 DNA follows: TGCGCCAGCAGCTTAGGGGATTCGTACACTGAAGCTTTCTTT.

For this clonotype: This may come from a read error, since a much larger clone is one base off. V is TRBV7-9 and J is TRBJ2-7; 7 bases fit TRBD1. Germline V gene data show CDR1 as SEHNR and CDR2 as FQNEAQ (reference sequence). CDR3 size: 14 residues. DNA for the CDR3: TGTACCAGCAGCCACCGGGACAGCTCCTACGAGCAGTACTTC. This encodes CTSSHRDSSYEQYF.

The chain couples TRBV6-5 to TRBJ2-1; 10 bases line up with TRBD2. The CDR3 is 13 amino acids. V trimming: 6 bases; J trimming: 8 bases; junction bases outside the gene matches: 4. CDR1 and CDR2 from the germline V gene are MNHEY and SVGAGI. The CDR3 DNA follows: TGTGCCAGCAGACCTAGCGGGGGCTATGAGCAGTTCTTC. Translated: CASRPSGGYEQFF.

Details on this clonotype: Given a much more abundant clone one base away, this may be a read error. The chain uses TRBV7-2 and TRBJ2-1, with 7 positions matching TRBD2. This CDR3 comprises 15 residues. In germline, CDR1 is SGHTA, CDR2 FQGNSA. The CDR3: CAGSFGGSSYNEQFF. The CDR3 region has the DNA TGTGCCGGCAGCTTCGGGGGGAGCTCCTACAATGAGCAGTTCTTC.

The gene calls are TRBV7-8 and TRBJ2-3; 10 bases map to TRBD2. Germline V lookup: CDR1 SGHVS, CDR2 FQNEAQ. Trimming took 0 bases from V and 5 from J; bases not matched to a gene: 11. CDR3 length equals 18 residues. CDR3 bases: TGTGCCAGCAGCTTAGCGGGTGCTAGCGGGGGCCTCATAGATACGCAGTATTTT. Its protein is CASSLAGASGGLIDTQYF.

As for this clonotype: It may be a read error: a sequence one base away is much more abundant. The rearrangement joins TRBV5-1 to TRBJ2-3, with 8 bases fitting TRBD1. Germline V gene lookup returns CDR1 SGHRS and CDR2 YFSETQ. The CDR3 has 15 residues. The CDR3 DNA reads TGCGTCAGCAGCCGACAGGGGCCTAGCACAGATACGCAGTATTTT. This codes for CVSSRQGPSTDTQYF.

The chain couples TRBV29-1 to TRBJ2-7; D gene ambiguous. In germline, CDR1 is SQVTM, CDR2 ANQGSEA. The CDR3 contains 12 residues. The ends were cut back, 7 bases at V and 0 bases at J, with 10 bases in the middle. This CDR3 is CSAEESSYEQYF. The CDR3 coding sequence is TGCAGCGCCGAGGAGAGCTCCTACGAGCAGTACTTC.

The CDR3 DNA reads TGTGCCAGCAGCCACGGCCTAGGACAGGGTCCCCGCGATGAGCAGTTCTTC. Protein: CASSHGLGQGPRDEQFF. The chain employs TRBV14 and TRBJ2-1, with 8 bases matching TRBD1. From germline, CDR1 is SGHDN and CDR2 FVKESK. The V segment lost 3 bases and the J segment 8 bases; nucleotides outside the gene matches: 15. The CDR3 length is 17 residues.

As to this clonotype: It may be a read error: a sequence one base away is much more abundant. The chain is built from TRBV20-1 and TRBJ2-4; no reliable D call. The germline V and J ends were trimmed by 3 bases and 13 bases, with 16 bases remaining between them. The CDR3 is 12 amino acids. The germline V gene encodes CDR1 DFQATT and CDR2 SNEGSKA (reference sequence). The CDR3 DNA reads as TGCAGTGCTAGTCAACAGTACAATGAGCAGTACTTC. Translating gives CSASQQYNEQYF.

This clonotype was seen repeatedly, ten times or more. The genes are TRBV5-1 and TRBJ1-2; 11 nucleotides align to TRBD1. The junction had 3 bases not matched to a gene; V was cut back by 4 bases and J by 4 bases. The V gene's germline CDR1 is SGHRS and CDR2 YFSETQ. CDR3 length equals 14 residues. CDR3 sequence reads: CASSAGQGGYGYTF. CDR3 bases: TGCGCCAGCAGCGCGGGACAGGGGGGCTATGGCTACACCTTC.

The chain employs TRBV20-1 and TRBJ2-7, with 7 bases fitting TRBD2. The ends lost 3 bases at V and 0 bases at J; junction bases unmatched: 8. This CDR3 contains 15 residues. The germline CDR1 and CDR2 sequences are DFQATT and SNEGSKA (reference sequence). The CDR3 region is CSASQAGYSSYEQYF. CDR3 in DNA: TGCAGTGCTAGCCAAGCGGGGTACAGCTCCTACGAGCAGTACTTC.

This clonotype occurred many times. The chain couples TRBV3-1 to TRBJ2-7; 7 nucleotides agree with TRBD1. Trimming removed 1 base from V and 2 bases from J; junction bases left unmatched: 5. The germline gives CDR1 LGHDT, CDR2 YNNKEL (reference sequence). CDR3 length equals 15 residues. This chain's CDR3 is CASSQGGTATYEQYF. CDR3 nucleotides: TGTGCCAGCAGCCAAGGTGGGACAGCTACCTACGAGCAGTACTTC.

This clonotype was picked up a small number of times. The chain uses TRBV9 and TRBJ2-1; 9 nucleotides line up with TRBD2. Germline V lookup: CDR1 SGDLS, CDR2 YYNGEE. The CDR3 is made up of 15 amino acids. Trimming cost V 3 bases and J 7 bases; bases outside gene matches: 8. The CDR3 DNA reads TGTGCCAGCAGCGGCGGGGGGGGGATTTTAAATGAGCAGTTCTTC. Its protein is CASSGGGGILNEQFF.

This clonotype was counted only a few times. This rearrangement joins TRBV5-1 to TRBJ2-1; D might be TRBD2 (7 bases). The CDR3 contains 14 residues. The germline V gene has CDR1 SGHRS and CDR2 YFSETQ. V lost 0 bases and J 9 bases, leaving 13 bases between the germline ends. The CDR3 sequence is CASSLEAGASEQFF. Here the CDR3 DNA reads TGCGCCAGCAGCTTGGAGGCGGGGGCCAGTGAGCAGTTCTTC.

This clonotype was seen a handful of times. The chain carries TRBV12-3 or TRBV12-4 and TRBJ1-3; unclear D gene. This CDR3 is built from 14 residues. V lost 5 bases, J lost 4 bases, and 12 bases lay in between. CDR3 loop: CASSDGSGGNTIYF. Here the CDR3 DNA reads TGTGCCAGCAGTGACGGGTCTGGAGGAAACACCATATATTTT.

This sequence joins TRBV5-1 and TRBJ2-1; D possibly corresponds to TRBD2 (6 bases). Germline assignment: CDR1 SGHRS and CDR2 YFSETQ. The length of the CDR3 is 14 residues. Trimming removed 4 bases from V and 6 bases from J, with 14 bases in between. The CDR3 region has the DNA TGCGCCAGCAGCCCTTCGACAGCGGGCAATGAGCAGTTCTTC. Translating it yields CASSPSTAGNEQFF.